This T cell receptor (beta chain) was sequenced for a study of control samples from healthy donors and cancer patients. Data came from immunoSEQ multiplex PCR; TCRdb stores just in-frame clones and leaves some out. The sample has some 130,000 clones, more than 80% seen once. With 3 bases removed from V and 1 base from J, the gap between germline ends came to 8 bases. This CDR3 is built from 14 residues. Germline values: CDR1 SGHAT, CDR2 FQNNGV. V and J are TRBV11-2 and TRBJ2-3; unclear D gene. The sequencing sample was made of blood. This clonotype originated in a man between 35 and 55 years old in good health. CDR3 amino acids: CASSFGGGTDTQYF. CDR3 in DNA: TGTGCCAGCAGCTTTGGTGGGGGCACAGATACGCAGTATTTT.